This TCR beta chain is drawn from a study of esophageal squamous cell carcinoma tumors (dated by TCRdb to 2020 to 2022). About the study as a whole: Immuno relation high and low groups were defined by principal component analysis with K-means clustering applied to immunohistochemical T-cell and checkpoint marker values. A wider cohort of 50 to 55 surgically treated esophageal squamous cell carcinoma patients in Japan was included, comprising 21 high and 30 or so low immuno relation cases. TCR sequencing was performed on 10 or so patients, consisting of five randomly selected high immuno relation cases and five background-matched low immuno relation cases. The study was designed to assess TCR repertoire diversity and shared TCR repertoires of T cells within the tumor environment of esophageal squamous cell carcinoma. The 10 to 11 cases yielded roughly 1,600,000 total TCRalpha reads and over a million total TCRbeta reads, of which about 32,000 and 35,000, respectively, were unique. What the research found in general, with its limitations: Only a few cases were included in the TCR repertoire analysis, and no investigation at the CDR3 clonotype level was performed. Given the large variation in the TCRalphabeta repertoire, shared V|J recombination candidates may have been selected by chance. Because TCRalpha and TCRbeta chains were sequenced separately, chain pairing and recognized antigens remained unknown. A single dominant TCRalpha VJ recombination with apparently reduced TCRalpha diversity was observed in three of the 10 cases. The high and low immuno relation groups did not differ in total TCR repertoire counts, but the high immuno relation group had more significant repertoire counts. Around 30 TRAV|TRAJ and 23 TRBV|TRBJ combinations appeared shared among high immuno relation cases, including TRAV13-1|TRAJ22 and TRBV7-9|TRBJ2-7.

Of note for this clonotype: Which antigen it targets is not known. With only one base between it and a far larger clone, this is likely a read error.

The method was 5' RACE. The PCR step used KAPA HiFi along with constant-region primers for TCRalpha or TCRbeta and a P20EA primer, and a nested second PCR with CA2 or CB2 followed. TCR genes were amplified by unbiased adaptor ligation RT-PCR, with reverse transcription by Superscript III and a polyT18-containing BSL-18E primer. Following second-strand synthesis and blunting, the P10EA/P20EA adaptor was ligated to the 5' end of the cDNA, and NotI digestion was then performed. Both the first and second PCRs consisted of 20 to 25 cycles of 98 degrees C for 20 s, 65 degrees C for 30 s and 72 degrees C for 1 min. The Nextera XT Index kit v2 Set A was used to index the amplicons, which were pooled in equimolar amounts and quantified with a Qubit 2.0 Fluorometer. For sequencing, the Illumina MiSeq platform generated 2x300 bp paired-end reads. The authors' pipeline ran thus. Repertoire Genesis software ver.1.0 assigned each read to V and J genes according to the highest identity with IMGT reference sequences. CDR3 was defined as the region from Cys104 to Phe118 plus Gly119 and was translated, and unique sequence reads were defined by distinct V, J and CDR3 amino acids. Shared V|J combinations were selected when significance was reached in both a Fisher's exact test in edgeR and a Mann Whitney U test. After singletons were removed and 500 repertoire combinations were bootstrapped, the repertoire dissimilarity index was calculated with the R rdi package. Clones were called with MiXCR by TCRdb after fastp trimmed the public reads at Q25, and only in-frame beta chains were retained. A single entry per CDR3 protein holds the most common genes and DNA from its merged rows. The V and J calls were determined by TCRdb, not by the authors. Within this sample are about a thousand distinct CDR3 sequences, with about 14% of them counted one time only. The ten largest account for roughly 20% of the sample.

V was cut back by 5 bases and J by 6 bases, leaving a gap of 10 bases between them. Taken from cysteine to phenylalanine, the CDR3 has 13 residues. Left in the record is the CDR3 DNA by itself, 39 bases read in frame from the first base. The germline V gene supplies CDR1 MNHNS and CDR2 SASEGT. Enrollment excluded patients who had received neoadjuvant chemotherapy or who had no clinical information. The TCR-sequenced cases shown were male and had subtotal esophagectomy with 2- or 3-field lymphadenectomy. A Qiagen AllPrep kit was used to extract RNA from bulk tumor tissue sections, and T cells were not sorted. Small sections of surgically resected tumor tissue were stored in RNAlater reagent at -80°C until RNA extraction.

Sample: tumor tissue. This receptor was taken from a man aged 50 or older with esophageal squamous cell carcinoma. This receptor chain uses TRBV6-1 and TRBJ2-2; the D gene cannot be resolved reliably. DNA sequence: TGTGCCAGCAGTTTGGATGGCGCCGGGGAGCTGTTTTTT. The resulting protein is CASSLDGAGELFF.